Presented here are 15 T cell receptor beta chains from one specimen sequenced in a study of cytomegalovirus exposure and HLA in healthy donors. A multiplex PCR was run with 60 Vbeta primers and 13 Jbeta primers. Clones were sequenced by immunoSEQ multiplex PCR, and TCRdb holds only the in-frame ones, with some missing. The sample lists over 150,000 clones; about 71% were seen once. Sample: PBMCs. The receptors shown here come from a man in his forties or fifties in good health and CMV-seronegative.

This clone is a singleton in its sample. This sequence joins TRBV7-2 and TRBJ1-1; 7 nucleotides line up with TRBD1. There are 14 residues in the CDR3. Germline V CDR1 and CDR2: SGHTA, FQGNSA. Trimming took 4 bases from V and 4 from J; bases not matched to a gene: 6. The CDR3 DNA follows: TGTGCCAGCAGCTCTCAGGGGGATCTCACTGAAGCTTTCTTT. This sequence encodes CASSSQGDLTEAFF.

This clone has a handful of counts. The chain combines TRBV6-5 with TRBJ2-1; D is undetermined. This CDR3 has 14 residues. Deletions cut 2 bases from V and 3 bases from J, with 8 bases between. Looked up from germline, CDR1 is MNHEY and CDR2 is SVGAGI. For the CDR3, the DNA is TGTGCCAGCAGTTACAGCCAGGACTACAATGAGCAGTTCTTC. This encodes CASSYSQDYNEQFF.

The chain links TRBV7-2 to TRBJ2-1, with D possibly matching TRBD1 (5 bases). The V end was cut by 1 base, the J end by 9 bases, with 22 bases between. The CDR3 contains 17 residues. Germline-derived CDR1 and CDR2 are SGHTA and FQGNSA. The CDR3 DNA sequence: TGTGCCAGCAGCTTAGAATCCATGGGGCGCGGTTCGAGTGAGCAGTTCTTC. This translates into CASSLESMGRGSSEQFF.

The chain carries TRBV10-3 and TRBJ1-1; TRBD1 matches at 8 bases. Trimming at V came to 3 bases and at J to 4 bases, leaving 7 bases not matched to a gene. The CDR3 runs to 15 residues. CDR1 is ENHRY, CDR2 SYGVKD, per germline. CDR3 amino acids: CAISDLWTGTTEAFF. The CDR3 coding sequence is TGTGCCATCAGTGATCTCTGGACAGGGACCACTGAAGCTTTCTTT.

The V call is TRBV19, the J call TRBJ2-2; TRBD2 matches 12 bases. The CDR3 covers 13 residues. Per germline, CDR1 LNHDA and CDR2 SQIVND (reference sequence). V gave up 11 bases and J gave up 6 bases; unmatched junction bases: 4. The CDR3 DNA reads as TGTGCCGGAAGACTAGCGGGGGCCGGGGAGCTGTTTTTT. Amino acid sequence: CAGRLAGAGELFF.

The chain employs TRBV19 and TRBJ2-2; unclear D gene. The CDR3 has 14 residues. Germline V gene lookup returns CDR1 LNHDA and CDR2 SQIVND (reference sequence). Between the trimmed V and J ends, which lost 1 base and 1 base, there was a span of 4 bases. The CDR3 DNA sequence: TGTGCCAGTAGTATAGTCCAGAACACCGGGGAGCTGTTTTTT. This codes for CASSIVQNTGELFF.

This rearrangement joins TRBV4-2 to TRBJ2-2, with TRBD2 identical over 12 bases. Germline V gives CDR1 LGHNA, CDR2 YNFKEQ. This CDR3 contains 18 residues. J was trimmed by 7 bases and V by 0 bases; bases with no gene match: 9. CDR3 in amino acids: CASSQDGPSGGAGGELFF. For the CDR3, the DNA is TGTGCCAGCAGCCAAGATGGGCCTAGCGGGGGGGCGGGCGGGGAGCTGTTTTTT.

The table lists this clone with a count of one. The chain is built from TRBV7-9 and TRBJ2-1; 8 positions agree with TRBD2. The V gene's germline CDR1 is SEHNR and CDR2 FQNEAQ (reference sequence). V shed 7 bases and J 3 bases; nucleotides not matched to a gene: 5. The CDR3 totals 14 residues. This CDR3 is CASMSGGHYNEQFF. The CDR3 DNA is TGTGCCAGCATGAGCGGGGGCCACTACAATGAGCAGTTCTTC.

This chain links TRBV19 with TRBJ1-5; 7 bases line up with TRBD1. V shed 6 bases, J shed 4 bases, and the junction held 9 bases outside the gene matches. The CDR3 runs to 15 residues. Germline values: CDR1 LNHDA, CDR2 SQIVND (reference sequence). The CDR3 region is CASSTLDRENQPQHF. CDR3 sequence (DNA): TGTGCCAGTAGCACCCTCGACAGGGAGAATCAGCCCCAGCATTTT.

The chain has TRBV18 and TRBJ1-5, with D tentatively TRBD1 (6 bases). This CDR3 has 16 amino acids. Trimming removed 6 bases from V and 0 bases from J, with 15 bases in between. Germline CDR1 and CDR2: KGHSH and LQKENI. The chain's CDR3 is CASSSQGPYSNQPQHF. As DNA, the CDR3 is TGTGCCAGCTCGTCCCAGGGGCCCTATAGCAATCAGCCCCAGCATTTT.

This chain joins TRBV7-9 and TRBJ2-1, with 10 bases aligning to TRBD2. CDR3 length equals 16 residues. The ends lost 5 bases at V and 3 bases at J; junction bases unmatched: 7. Germline V lookup: CDR1 SEHNR, CDR2 FQNEAQ (reference sequence). The CDR3 bases are TGTGCCAGCAGCCACGGCGGGACTAGCGTCTACAATGAGCAGTTCTTC. It codes for CASSHGGTSVYNEQFF.

The V gene is TRBV5-4, the J gene TRBJ1-4; no clear D. Per germline, CDR1 SGHNT and CDR2 YYREEE (reference sequence). CDR3 length: 16 amino acids. Deletions cut 5 bases from V and 0 bases from J, with 14 bases between. The CDR3 loop reads CASSPAPQTTNEKLFF. For the CDR3, the DNA is TGTGCCAGCAGTCCCGCCCCTCAGACAACTAATGAAAAACTGTTTTTT.

J is TRBJ2-7 and V is TRBV19, with a possible D match to TRBD2 (5 bases). Germline lookup yields CDR1 LNHDA and CDR2 SQIVND (reference sequence). The V end lost 5 bases, the J end lost 7 bases, and 12 bases lay between the germline ends. This CDR3 comprises 12 residues. CDR3 nucleotides: TGTGCCAGTAGTCTCGACCCGGGGGAGCAGTACTTC. It specifies CASSLDPGEQYF.

The chain has TRBV18 and TRBJ2-3; 7 bases match TRBD1. The CDR3 length is 15 residues. V was pared by 0 bases and J by 0 bases, with 0 bases of the junction left unmatched. CDR1 and CDR2 from the germline V gene are KGHSH and LQKENI. The CDR3 spells CASSPPGQSTDTQYF. The DNA for the CDR3 is TGTGCCAGCTCACCACCGGGACAGAGCACAGATACGCAGTATTTT.

This clone was seen just once. This chain links TRBV7-9 with TRBJ2-1, with D tentatively TRBD2 (5 bases). In germline, CDR1 is SEHNR, CDR2 FQNEAQ (reference sequence). The CDR3 has 11 amino acids. Trimming left V 7 bases short and J 9 bases short, with 10 bases between. This CDR3 is CASTRGGEQFF. CDR3 nucleotide sequence: TGTGCCAGCACACGGGGTGGTGAGCAGTTCTTC.